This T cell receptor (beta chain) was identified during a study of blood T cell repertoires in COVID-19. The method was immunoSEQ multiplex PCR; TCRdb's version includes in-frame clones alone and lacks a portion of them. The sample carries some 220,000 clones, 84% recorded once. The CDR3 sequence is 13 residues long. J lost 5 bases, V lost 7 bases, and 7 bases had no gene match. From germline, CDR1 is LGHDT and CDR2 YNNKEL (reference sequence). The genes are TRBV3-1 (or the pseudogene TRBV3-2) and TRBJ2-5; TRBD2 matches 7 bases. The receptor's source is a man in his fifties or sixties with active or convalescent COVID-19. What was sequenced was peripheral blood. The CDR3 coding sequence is TGTGCCAGCACCACAGTGGGGGGGGAGACCCAGTACTTC. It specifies CASTTVGGETQYF.